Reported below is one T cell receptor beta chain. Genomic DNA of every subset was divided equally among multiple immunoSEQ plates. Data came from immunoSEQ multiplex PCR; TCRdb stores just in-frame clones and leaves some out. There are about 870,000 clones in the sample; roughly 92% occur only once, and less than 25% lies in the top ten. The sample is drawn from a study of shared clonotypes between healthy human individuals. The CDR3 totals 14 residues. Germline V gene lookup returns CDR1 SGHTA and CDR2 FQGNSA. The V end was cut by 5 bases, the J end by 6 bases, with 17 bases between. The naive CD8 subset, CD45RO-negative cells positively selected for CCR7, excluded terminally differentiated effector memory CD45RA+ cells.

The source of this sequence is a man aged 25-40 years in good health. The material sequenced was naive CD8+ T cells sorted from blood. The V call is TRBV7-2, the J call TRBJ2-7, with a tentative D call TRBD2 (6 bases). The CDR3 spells CASSIRDWHVEQYF. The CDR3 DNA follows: TGTGCCAGCAGCATTAGGGACTGGCACGTCGAGCAGTACTTC.